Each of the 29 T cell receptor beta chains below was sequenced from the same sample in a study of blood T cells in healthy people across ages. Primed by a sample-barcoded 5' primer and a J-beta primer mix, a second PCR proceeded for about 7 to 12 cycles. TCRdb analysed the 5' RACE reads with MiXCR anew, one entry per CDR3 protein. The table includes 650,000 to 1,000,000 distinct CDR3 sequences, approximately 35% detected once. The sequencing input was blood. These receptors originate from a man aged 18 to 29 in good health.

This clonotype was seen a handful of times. CDR3 nucleotides: TGCAGTGCTAGAGAAAGGCTAGATGAGCAGTACTTC. This sequence encodes CSARERLDEQYF. The chain has TRBV20-1 and TRBJ2-7; D gene uncertain. Germline V gene data show CDR1 as DFQATT and CDR2 as SNEGSKA (reference sequence). This CDR3 region has 12 residues. Trimming pared 0 bases from V and 7 bases from J, leaving 10 bases between.

The CDR3 DNA is TGCAGTGCTAGGAGGACTAGTTCGAATGAGCAGTTCTTC. Amino acids: CSARRTSSNEQFF. V usage is TRBV20-1 and J usage is TRBJ2-1, with TRBD2 matching 7 bases. The CDR3 is made up of 13 amino acids. After removal of 3 bases from V and 7 bases from J, the junction contained 6 bases not matched to a gene. Germline V gene sequence: CDR1 DFQATT, CDR2 SNEGSKA (reference sequence).

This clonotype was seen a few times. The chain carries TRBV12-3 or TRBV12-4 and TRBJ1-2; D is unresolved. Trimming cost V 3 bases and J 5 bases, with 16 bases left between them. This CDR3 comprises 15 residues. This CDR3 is CASSFGEGPGYGYTF. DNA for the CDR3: TGTGCCAGCAGTTTCGGCGAGGGTCCTGGGTATGGCTACACCTTC.

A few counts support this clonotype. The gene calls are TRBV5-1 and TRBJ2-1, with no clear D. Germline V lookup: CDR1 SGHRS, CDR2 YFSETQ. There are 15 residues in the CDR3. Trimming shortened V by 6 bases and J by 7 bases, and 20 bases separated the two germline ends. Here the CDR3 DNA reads TGCGCCAGCAACCAGGACGTGTCCGCGAAAAATGAGCAGTTCTTC. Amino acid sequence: CASNQDVSAKNEQFF.

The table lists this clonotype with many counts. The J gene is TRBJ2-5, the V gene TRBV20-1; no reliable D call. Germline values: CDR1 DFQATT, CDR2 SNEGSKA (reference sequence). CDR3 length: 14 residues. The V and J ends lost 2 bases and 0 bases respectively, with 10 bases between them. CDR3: CSARPTTYQETQYF. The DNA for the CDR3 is TGCAGTGCTAGACCTACAACCTACCAAGAGACCCAGTACTTC.

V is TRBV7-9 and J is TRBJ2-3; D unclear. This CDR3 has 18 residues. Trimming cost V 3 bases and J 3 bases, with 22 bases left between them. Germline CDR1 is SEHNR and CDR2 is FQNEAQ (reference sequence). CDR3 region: CASSFRQPTVVGTDTQYF. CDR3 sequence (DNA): TGTGCCAGCAGCTTTCGTCAGCCTACTGTAGTAGGTACAGATACGCAGTATTTT.

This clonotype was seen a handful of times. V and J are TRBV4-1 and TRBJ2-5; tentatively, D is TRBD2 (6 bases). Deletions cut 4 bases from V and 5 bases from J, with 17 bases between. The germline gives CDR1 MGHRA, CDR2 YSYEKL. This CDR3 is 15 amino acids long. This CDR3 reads CASSPPRGTIETQYF. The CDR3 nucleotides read TGCGCCAGCAGCCCTCCCCGGGGGACCATTGAGACCCAGTACTTC.

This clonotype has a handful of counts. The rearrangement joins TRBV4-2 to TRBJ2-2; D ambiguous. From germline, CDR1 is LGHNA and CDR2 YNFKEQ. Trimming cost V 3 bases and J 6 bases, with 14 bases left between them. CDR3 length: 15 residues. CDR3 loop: CASSHPASQAGELFF. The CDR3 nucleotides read TGTGCCAGCAGCCACCCCGCGTCCCAAGCCGGGGAGCTGTTTTTT.

Here the CDR3 DNA reads TGCAGTGCATCACTCCTCAGGGACGAGCAGTACTTC. Protein sequence: CSASLLRDEQYF. This chain links TRBV20-1 with TRBJ2-7; D may be TRBD1 (5 bases). The V gene lost 6 bases and the J gene lost 5 bases, with 14 bases spanning the gap. This CDR3 has 12 amino acids. Germline V gene lookup returns CDR1 DFQATT and CDR2 SNEGSKA (reference sequence).

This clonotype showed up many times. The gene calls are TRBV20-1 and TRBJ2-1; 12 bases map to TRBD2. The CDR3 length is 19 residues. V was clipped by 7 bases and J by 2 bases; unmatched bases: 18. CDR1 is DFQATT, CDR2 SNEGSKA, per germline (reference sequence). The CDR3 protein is CSVLPTSGGPTGAYNEQFF. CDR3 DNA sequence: TGCAGTGTCCTACCGACTAGCGGGGGCCCCACGGGCGCCTACAATGAGCAGTTCTTC.

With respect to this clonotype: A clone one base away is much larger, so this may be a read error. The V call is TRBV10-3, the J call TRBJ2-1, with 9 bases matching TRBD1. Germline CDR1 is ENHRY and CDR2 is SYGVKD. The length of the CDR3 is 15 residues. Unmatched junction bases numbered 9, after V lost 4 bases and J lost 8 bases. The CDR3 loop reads CAISGDRERLDEQFF. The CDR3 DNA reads TGTGCCATCAGTGGGGACAGGGAGCGCTTGGATGAGCAGTTCTTC.

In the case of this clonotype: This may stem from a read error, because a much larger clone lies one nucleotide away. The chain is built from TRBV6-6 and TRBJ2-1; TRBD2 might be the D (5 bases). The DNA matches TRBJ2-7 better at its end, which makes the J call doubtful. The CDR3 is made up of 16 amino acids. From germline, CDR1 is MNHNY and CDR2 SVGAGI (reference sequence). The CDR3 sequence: CASSYSIGRTYNEQYF. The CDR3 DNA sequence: TGTGCCAGCAGTTACTCTATTGGGAGAACCTACAATGAGCAGTACTTC.

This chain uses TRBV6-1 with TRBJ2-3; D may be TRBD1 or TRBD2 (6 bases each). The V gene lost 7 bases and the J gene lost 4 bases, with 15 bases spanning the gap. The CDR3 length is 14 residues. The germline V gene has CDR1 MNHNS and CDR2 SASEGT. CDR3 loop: CASIIRGLSDTQYF. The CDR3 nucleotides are TGTGCCAGCATCATACGGGGGCTCTCAGATACGCAGTATTTT.

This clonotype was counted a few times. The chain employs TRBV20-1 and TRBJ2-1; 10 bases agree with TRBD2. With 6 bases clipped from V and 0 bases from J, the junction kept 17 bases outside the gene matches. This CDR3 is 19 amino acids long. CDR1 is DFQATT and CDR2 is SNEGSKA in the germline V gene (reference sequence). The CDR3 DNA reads TGCAGTGCGAGGTCGAGGGGGCAGCGGGGGGGCCGCTCCTACAATGAGCAGTTCTTC. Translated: CSARSRGQRGGRSYNEQFF.

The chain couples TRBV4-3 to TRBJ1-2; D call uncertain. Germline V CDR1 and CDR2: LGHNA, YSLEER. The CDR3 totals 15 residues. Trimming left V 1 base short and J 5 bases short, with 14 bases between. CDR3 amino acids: CASSQVLSSSYGYTF. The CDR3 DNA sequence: TGCGCCAGCAGCCAAGTTCTCTCGTCGAGTTATGGCTACACCTTC.

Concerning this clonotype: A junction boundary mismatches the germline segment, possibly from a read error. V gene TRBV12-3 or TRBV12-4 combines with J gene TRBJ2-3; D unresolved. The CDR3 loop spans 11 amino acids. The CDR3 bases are TGTGCCAGCATGCTAACAGATGCGCAGTATTTT. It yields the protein CASMLTDAQYF.

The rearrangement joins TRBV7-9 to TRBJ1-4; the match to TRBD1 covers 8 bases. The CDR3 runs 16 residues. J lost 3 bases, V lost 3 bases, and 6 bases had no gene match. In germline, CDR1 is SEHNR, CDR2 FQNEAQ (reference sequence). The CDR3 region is CASSLETGEANEKLFF. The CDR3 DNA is TGTGCCAGCAGCTTGGAGACAGGGGAGGCTAATGAAAAACTGTTTTTT.

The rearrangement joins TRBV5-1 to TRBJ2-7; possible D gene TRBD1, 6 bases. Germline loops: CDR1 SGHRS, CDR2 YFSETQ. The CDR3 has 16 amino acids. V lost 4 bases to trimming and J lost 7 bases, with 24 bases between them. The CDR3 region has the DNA TGCGCCAGCAGCGCCCGTCAGGGGTTCGAGGGTCGGGAGCAGTACTTC. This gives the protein CASSARQGFEGREQYF.

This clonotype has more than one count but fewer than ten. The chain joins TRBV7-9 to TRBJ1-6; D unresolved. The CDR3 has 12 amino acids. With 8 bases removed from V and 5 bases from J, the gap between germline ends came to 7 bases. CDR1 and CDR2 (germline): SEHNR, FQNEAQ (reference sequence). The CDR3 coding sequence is TGTGCCAGCGCCGGAGATAATTCACCCCTCCACTTT. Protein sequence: CASAGDNSPLHF.

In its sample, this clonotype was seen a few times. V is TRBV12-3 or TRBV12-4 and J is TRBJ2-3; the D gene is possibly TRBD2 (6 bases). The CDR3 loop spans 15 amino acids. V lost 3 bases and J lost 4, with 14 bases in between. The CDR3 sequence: CASSLNGGDPDTQYF. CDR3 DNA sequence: TGTGCCAGCAGTTTGAACGGGGGAGACCCAGATACGCAGTATTTT.

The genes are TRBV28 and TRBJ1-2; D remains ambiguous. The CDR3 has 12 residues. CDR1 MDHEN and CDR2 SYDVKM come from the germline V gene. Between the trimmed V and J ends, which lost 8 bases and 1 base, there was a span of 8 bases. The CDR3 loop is CASESLNYGYTF. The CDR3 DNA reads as TGTGCCAGCGAGAGCCTTAACTATGGCTACACCTTC.

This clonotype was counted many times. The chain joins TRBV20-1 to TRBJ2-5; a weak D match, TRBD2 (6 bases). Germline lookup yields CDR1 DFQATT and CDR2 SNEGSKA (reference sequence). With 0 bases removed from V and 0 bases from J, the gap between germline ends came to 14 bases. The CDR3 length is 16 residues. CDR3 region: CSAREAETRDQETQYF. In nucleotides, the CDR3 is TGCAGTGCTAGAGAAGCGGAGACTAGAGACCAAGAGACCCAGTACTTC.

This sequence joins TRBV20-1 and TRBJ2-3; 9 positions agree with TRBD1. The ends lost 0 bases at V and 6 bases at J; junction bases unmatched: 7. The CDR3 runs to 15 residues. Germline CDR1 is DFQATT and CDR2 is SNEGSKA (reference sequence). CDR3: CSARDPTGTGDTQYF. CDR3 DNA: TGCAGTGCTAGAGATCCTACCGGGACAGGGGATACGCAGTATTTT.

CDR3 loop: CASSQDLRGTDTQYF. For the CDR3, the DNA is TGTGCCAGCAGCCAAGATCTGCGGGGAACAGATACGCAGTATTTT. The chain has TRBV4-2 and TRBJ2-3; D perhaps matches TRBD2 (6 bases). This CDR3 spans 15 amino acids. The germline V gene has CDR1 LGHNA and CDR2 YNFKEQ. Trimming cost V 0 bases and J 3 bases, with 10 bases left between them.

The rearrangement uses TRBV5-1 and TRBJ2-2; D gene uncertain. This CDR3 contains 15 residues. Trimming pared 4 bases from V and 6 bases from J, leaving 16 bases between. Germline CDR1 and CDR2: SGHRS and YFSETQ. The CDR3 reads CASSPTLSDAGELFF. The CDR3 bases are TGCGCCAGCAGCCCAACCCTCAGTGACGCCGGGGAGCTGTTTTTT.

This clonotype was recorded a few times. Written as DNA, the CDR3 is TGCAGTGCTAGAGATGCGGCCAAGTCCTACGAGCAGTACTTC. Translated, it gives CSARDAAKSYEQYF. The chain employs TRBV20-1 and TRBJ2-7; unclear D gene. The CDR3 is made up of 14 amino acids. The V gene lost 0 bases and the J gene lost 1 base, with 10 bases spanning the gap. Germline CDR1 reads DFQATT; CDR2 reads SNEGSKA (reference sequence).

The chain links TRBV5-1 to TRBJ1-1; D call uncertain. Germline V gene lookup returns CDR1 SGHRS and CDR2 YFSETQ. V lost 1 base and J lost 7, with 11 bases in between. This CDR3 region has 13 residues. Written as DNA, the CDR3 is TGCGCCAGCAGCTTGTCGGTGGCAGGTGAAGCTTTCTTT. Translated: CASSLSVAGEAFF.

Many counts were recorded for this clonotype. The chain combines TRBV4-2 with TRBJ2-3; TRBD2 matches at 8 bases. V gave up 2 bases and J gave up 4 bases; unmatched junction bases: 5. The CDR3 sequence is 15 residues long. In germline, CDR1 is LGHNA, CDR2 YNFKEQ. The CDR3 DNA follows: TGTGCCAGCAGCCAAAGGCGGGGGGTTTCAGATACGCAGTATTTT. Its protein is CASSQRRGVSDTQYF.

CDR3 loop: CASSLQAVIPHEQYF. CDR3 DNA: TGTGCCAGCAGCTTACAGGCGGTCATACCCCACGAGCAGTACTTC. The V gene is TRBV7-2, the J gene TRBJ2-7; D is uncertain. The V and J ends lost 2 bases and 5 bases respectively, with 16 bases between them. Per germline, CDR1 SGHTA and CDR2 FQGNSA. The CDR3 has 15 amino acids.